A selection of T cell receptor beta chains follows, all from one sample in a study of blood T cell repertoires in COVID-19. Using immunoSEQ multiplex PCR, the repertoire was profiled, and TCRdb retains in-frame clones only, with some absent. The repertoire holds about 230,000 clones, with about 90% as singletons. The sample consisted of PBMCs or T cells enriched from blood (not recorded which). These receptors originate from a woman aged 25 to 39 with acute COVID-19. Both conserved end residues are trimmed from each CDR3.

v_gene | CDR3aa
TRBV20-1 | SASGQGRTEAF
TRBV7-2 | ASVQNTDTQY
TRBV7-9 | ASRDPGLAVQETQY
TRBV20-1 | SASRTESEAF
TRBV27 | ASGLEGNYGYT
TRBV11-2 | ASSLVPPGGSGYT
TRBV19 | ASSIRETRNQETQY
TRBV11-1 | ASSLAGGAYYGYT
TRBV18 | ASSPPSRGEQY
TRBV27 | ASSVTGGGSGEQF
TRBV19 | ASSIDGTVNSPLH
TRBV4-1 | ASSLRIGTGKVQPQH
TRBV5-1 | ASSPGGESAGYT
TRBV3-1/TRBV3-2 | ASSPPISSRDEQY
TRBV20-1 | STDRGDGYT
TRBV9 | ASSGGGGAQETQY
TRBV2 | ASSEAPQESTDTQY
TRBV25-1 | ASSEGGEINEKLF
TRBV11-3 | ASSFRGLNTEAF
TRBV2 | ARLGADSSGNTIY
TRBV4-1 | ASSQVGSEETQY
TRBV4-3 | ASSQAREGADEQF
TRBV6-2/TRBV6-3 | ASSTTIGESGRNQPQH
TRBV10-3 | AISESAGFYGYT
TRBV21-1 | ASSKTGDEAEAF
TRBV19 | ASSRGAVEETQY
TRBV28 | ASSNGGTQY
TRBV5-8 | ASSSLGANQPQH
TRBV6-2/TRBV6-3 | ASSQTGRAEAF
TRBV7-3 | ASAPGQGKVEQF
TRBV7-3 | ASSLNQNGLGDEQF
TRBV4-1 | ASSQVTGGNYGYT
TRBV25-1 | ASSVPGVNEKLF
TRBV6-1 | ASSEERAGPGYT
TRBV12-3/TRBV12-4 | ASSPSGAGGYT
TRBV18 | ASSPGQTYEQY
TRBV27 | ASSFIRDRPNTGELF
TRBV9 | ASSVGTGIRTGELF
TRBV19 | ASSMWTGEPKNIQY
TRBV5-4 | ASSPPIGQGASGELF
TRBV5-1 | ASSSGQGAYQPQH
TRBV29-1 | SVVGEQGADYGYT
TRBV7-9 | ASSPRVNTGELF
TRBV7-8 | ASSLTGTETAQY
TRBV25-1 | ASVGAYEQY
TRBV7-9 | ASSPQSPSGGSYNEQF
TRBV28 | ASSLSGANVLT
TRBV5-1 | ASSYLGTPGTSEQY
TRBV13 | ASSRTGITEAF
TRBV6-1 | ASSESVAGRRYGYT
TRBV6-5 | ASSYSGANQPQH
TRBV20-1 | SASPGRDYGYT
TRBV4-3 | ASSQDQGSYGYT
TRBV19 | ASSIRGLNTEAF
TRBV5-5 | ASNPGGSEKLF
TRBV29-1 | SAGHPNTEAF
TRBV5-6 | ASTSGGALMANEQF
TRBV9 | ASSVLMNTEAF
TRBV11-2 | ASSLAGGNAEKLF
TRBV6-5 | ASSYGGDLYNEQF